Below, 9 T cell receptor beta chains from the same sample are listed, as sequenced in a study of PD-L1 blockade in urothelial cancer. Sequencing was performed with immunoSEQ multiplex PCR; in TCRdb, only in-frame clones are kept and a portion is missing. The sample has under 150,000 clones; about 89% are singletons. Time point in this sample: peripheral blood 6 weeks after treatment start. The sequences come from PBMCs, collected around atezolizumab (anti-PD-L1) treatment. All receptors derive from a man in his 60s with urothelial cancer.

This chain links TRBV5-4 with TRBJ2-7; TRBD2 matches at 10 bases. Germline V gene lookup returns CDR1 SGHNT and CDR2 YYREEE (reference sequence). Trimming removed 4 bases from V and 3 bases from J; junction bases left unmatched: 4. This CDR3 spans 14 amino acids. The CDR3: CASSRTSGYYEQYF. The CDR3, as DNA: TGTGCCAGCAGCAGGACTAGCGGTTACTACGAGCAGTACTTC. Looking up the rest from reference TRBV5-4 and TRBJ2-7 gives the full variable domain: ETGVTQSPTHLIKTRGQQVTLRCSSQSGHNTVSWYQQALGQGPQFIFQYYREEENGRGNFPPRFSGLQFPNYSSELNVNALELDDSALYLCASSRTSGYYEQYFGPGTRLTVT.

The chain employs TRBV7-9 and TRBJ1-5; 7 bases map to TRBD1. The CDR3 loop spans 16 amino acids. The germline gives CDR1 SEHNR, CDR2 FQNEAQ (reference sequence). Germline trimming cut 1 base from V and 2 bases from J; bases unmatched to any gene: 5. This CDR3 reads CASSLGGQGGNQPQHF. The DNA for the CDR3 is TGTGCCAGCAGCTTAGGGGGTCAGGGGGGCAATCAGCCCCAGCATTTT.

The V call is TRBV28, the J call TRBJ2-7; 9 bases map to TRBD2. The CDR3 sequence is 14 residues long. Germline loops: CDR1 MDHEN, CDR2 SYDVKM. J lost 5 bases, V lost 7 bases, and 9 bases had no gene match. Here the CDR3 DNA reads TGTGCCAGCATCCTTAGCGGGAGTGCACACGAGCAGTACTTC. Its translation is CASILSGSAHEQYF. Based on the CDR3 plus reference TRBV28 and TRBJ2-7, the full variable domain is DVKVTQSSRYLVKRTGEKVFLECVQDMDHENMFWYRQDPGLGLRLIYFSYDVKMKEKGDIPEGYSVSREKKERFSLILESASTNQTSMYLCASILSGSAHEQYFGPGTRLTVT.

The V gene is TRBV11-2, the J gene TRBJ1-6, with 7 bases fitting TRBD1. The CDR3 runs 17 residues. After removal of 5 bases from V and 9 bases from J, the junction contained 16 bases not matched to a gene. In germline, CDR1 is SGHAT, CDR2 FQNNGV. CDR3 residues: CASSPRTGGVQTSPLHF. CDR3 DNA: TGTGCCAGCAGCCCTAGGACAGGAGGTGTTCAGACTTCACCCCTCCACTTT.

CDR3 sequence: CASRPSGRNTGELFF. The CDR3 DNA sequence: TGTGCCAGCAGACCCAGCGGGAGGAACACCGGGGAGCTGTTTTTT. J is TRBJ2-2 and V is TRBV6-1, with 8 bases aligning to TRBD2. The V and J ends lost 6 bases and 1 base, in that order; junction bases with no gene match: 4. Germline lookup yields CDR1 MNHNS and CDR2 SASEGT. CDR3 length: 15 amino acids.

The chain combines TRBV28 with TRBJ2-5, with D perhaps matching TRBD2 (6 bases). Germline CDR1 MDHEN, CDR2 SYDVKM. This CDR3 is built from 16 residues. V was shortened by 4 bases and J by 5 bases, with 20 bases between the two germline ends. The CDR3 loop is CASSSKRLGPGETQYF. The CDR3, as DNA: TGTGCCAGCAGTTCCAAAAGACTAGGGCCCGGGGAGACCCAGTACTTC.

This clone was recorded a few times. The J gene is TRBJ2-1, the V gene TRBV7-9, with 9 bases identical to TRBD2. J lost 5 bases, V lost 6 bases, and 8 bases had no gene match. The CDR3 contains 15 residues. Germline CDR1 SEHNR, CDR2 FQNEAQ (reference sequence). The CDR3 reads CASSRGGAPHNEQFF. DNA for the CDR3: TGTGCCAGCAGTCGCGGGGGGGCCCCCCACAATGAGCAGTTCTTC.

The rearrangement links TRBV5-5 to TRBJ1-2; 11 bases align to TRBD1. V dropped 4 bases and J dropped 4; count of bases not matched to a gene: 6. This CDR3 has 15 amino acids. CDR1 and CDR2 from the germline V gene are SGHKS and YYEKEE (reference sequence). CDR3 DNA: TGTGCCAGCAGCGAGGGCGGGACAGGGGGCTATGGCTACACCTTC. This encodes CASSEGGTGGYGYTF.

The rearrangement joins TRBV6-5 to TRBJ1-1; D uncertain. V lost 4 bases, J lost 7 bases, and 10 bases lay in between. The V gene's germline CDR1 is MNHEY and CDR2 SVGAGI. The CDR3 length is 12 residues. The CDR3 DNA sequence: TGTGCCAGCAGTTCCCCCGGGTTTGAAGCTTTCTTT. It translates to CASSSPGFEAFF.